The TCR beta chain under discussion was sequenced for a study of T cell changes during pregnancy in multiple sclerosis. The V gene's germline CDR1 is SQVTM and CDR2 ANQGSEA. This CDR3 region has 15 residues. V lost 6 bases and J lost 8; bases outside the gene matches: 13. The table came from immunoSEQ multiplex PCR; TCRdb's copy has only in-frame clones and leaves some out. The data show some 70,000 clones, with approximately 90% seen just once and around 1.4% held by the top ten. This sample comprised peripheral blood, obtained in the third trimester of pregnancy. The source of this sequence is a female donor with multiple sclerosis, enrolled in a pregnancy study. V usage is TRBV29-1 and J usage is TRBJ2-1; 10 bases are a match to TRBD2. CDR3 in amino acids: CSVAASGSAGDEQFF. The CDR3 bases are TGCAGCGTCGCTGCTAGCGGGAGCGCCGGGGATGAGCAGTTCTTC.